This entry lists 21 T cell receptor beta chains sequenced from one sample in a study of PD-L1 blockade in urothelial cancer. Time point reported: pretreatment peripheral blood. Assay: immunoSEQ multiplex PCR; the TCRdb copy retains only in-frame clones and omits some. The sample yields about 56,000 clones, less than 90% seen once. This material consisted of PBMCs, taken around atezolizumab (anti-PD-L1) treatment. These receptors were taken from a man in his 70s with urothelial cancer.

The gene calls are TRBV7-3 and TRBJ2-5; 8 bases map to TRBD1. The CDR3 is 16 amino acids. Germline CDR1 and CDR2: SGHTA and FQGTGA. J gave up 3 bases and V 1 base, and 7 bases lay outside the gene matches. The CDR3 coding sequence is TGTGCCAGCAGCTTAATGGCAGGGGGCGGAAAAGAGACCCAGTACTTC. It specifies CASSLMAGGGKETQYF.

This clone was detected once. This chain links TRBV27 with TRBJ2-7; D remains unclear. Germline CDR1 and CDR2: MNHEY and SMNVEV (reference sequence). The CDR3 has 13 amino acids. The V gene lost 4 bases and the J gene lost 6 bases, with 13 bases spanning the gap. The CDR3: CASSSQMISEQYF. Written as DNA, the CDR3 is TGTGCCAGCAGTTCTCAGATGATCAGCGAGCAGTACTTC.

This clone was counted a few times. This rearrangement joins TRBV7-3 to TRBJ1-1; TRBD1 matches 8 bases. Germline trimming cut 5 bases from V and 0 bases from J; bases unmatched to any gene: 2. The CDR3 length is 14 residues. Germline loops: CDR1 SGHTA, CDR2 FQGTGA. The CDR3 bases are TGTGCCAGCAGCCCCAGGGGGCTGAACACTGAAGCTTTCTTT. Its translation is CASSPRGLNTEAFF.

The chain uses TRBV10-2 and TRBJ2-3; D unresolved. The V gene lost 3 bases and the J gene lost 14 bases, with 15 bases spanning the gap. The germline gives CDR1 WSHSY, CDR2 SAAADI. The CDR3 sequence is 12 residues long. This CDR3 reads CASSDPYRYAYF. The CDR3 DNA reads TGCGCCAGCAGTGATCCCTACAGATACGCGTATTTT.

This chain links TRBV18 with TRBJ2-7; no clear D gene. The ends were cut back, 6 bases at V and 2 bases at J, with 11 bases in the middle. CDR3 length equals 13 residues. The germline gives CDR1 KGHSH, CDR2 LQKENI. The CDR3 DNA follows: TGTGCCAGCTCCCGAGGAGAGACCTACGAGCAGTACTTC. It yields the protein CASSRGETYEQYF.

The V gene is TRBV11-2, the J gene TRBJ1-1; the match to TRBD1 covers 7 bases. Trimming removed 0 bases from V and 4 bases from J; junction bases left unmatched: 2. CDR1 is SGHAT and CDR2 is FQNNGV in the germline V gene. The CDR3 is made up of 14 amino acids. CDR3 sequence reads: CASSLDPGGTEAFF. The CDR3 bases are TGTGCCAGCAGCTTAGATCCAGGGGGCACTGAAGCTTTCTTT.

The V and J genes are TRBV5-1 and TRBJ1-3; D might be TRBD1 (6 bases). The CDR3 is made up of 16 amino acids. The V gene lost 0 bases and the J gene lost 1 base, with 11 bases spanning the gap. Germline loops: CDR1 SGHRS, CDR2 YFSETQ. The CDR3 loop reads CASSLGGTTSGNTIYF. The CDR3 DNA follows: TGCGCCAGCAGCTTGGGTGGGACAACGTCTGGAAACACCATATATTTT.

The CDR3 DNA is TGCGCCAGCTCACTAGCGGGAGGGAGCGGAGAGACCCAGTACTTC. Translated, it gives CASSLAGGSGETQYF. J is TRBJ2-5 and V is TRBV5-1; 13 bases are a match to TRBD2. Germline loops: CDR1 SGHRS, CDR2 YFSETQ. This CDR3 contains 15 residues. J was trimmed by 4 bases and V by 7 bases; bases with no gene match: 7.

This chain connects TRBV7-3 to TRBJ2-2; 7 nucleotides align to TRBD2. V lost 5 bases and J lost 3; bases outside the gene matches: 9. Germline V CDR1 and CDR2: SGHTA, FQGTGA. The CDR3 runs to 16 residues. Written as DNA, the CDR3 is TGTGCCAGCAGCCCCTGGGGTAGCGGGTACACCGGGGAGCTGTTTTTT. This sequence encodes CASSPWGSGYTGELFF. The full variable domain, completed using reference TRBV7-3 and TRBJ2-2, is GAGVSQTPSNKVTEKGKYVELRCDPISGHTALYWYRQSLGQGPEFLIYFQGTGAADDSGLPNDRFFAVRPEGSVSTLKIQRTERGDSAVYLCASSPWGSGYTGELFFGEGSRLTVL.

The genes are TRBV18 and TRBJ2-3; D is ambiguous. V shed 3 bases and J shed 0 bases, with 4 bases lying between them. Germline CDR1 reads KGHSH; CDR2 reads LQKENI. The CDR3 consists of 13 residues. The CDR3 reads CASSPASTDTQYF. The DNA for the CDR3 is TGTGCCAGCTCACCGGCCAGCACAGATACGCAGTATTTT. Drawing the rest from reference TRBV18 and TRBJ2-3, the complete variable domain is NAGVMQNPRHLVRRRGQEARLRCSPMKGHSHVYWYRQLPEEGLKFMVYLQKENIIDESGMPKERFSAEFPKEGPSILRIQQVVRGDSAAYFCASSPASTDTQYFGPGTRLTVL.

This chain links TRBV25-1 with TRBJ2-1, with D maybe TRBD1 (5 bases). CDR1 is MGHDK and CDR2 is SYGVNS in the germline V gene. Trimming stripped 10 bases from V and 6 bases from J, with 16 bases between. The CDR3 has 13 residues. This CDR3 is CATTDSLLNEQFF. The CDR3 DNA reads TGTGCCACCACCGACAGTCTCCTCAATGAGCAGTTCTTC.

This clone was recorded only once. The chain carries TRBV5-4 and TRBJ2-7; D may be TRBD1 (6 bases). The germline V and J ends were trimmed by 0 bases and 0 bases, with 7 bases remaining between them. The V gene's germline CDR1 is SGHNT and CDR2 YYREEE (reference sequence). This CDR3 contains 14 residues. Here the CDR3 DNA reads TGTGCCAGCAGCTTGGTGGACAGCTCCTACGAGCAGTACTTC. Translated: CASSLVDSSYEQYF. Looking up the rest from reference TRBV5-4 and TRBJ2-7 gives the full variable domain: ETGVTQSPTHLIKTRGQQVTLRCSSQSGHNTVSWYQQALGQGPQFIFQYYREEENGRGNFPPRFSGLQFPNYSSELNVNALELDDSALYLCASSLVDSSYEQYFGPGTRLTVT.

V is TRBV7-9 and J is TRBJ2-1, with 15 bases aligning to TRBD2. The trim removed 5 bases at V and 4 bases at J, leaving 3 bases unmatched. In germline, CDR1 is SEHNR, CDR2 FQNEAQ (reference sequence). This CDR3 has 16 amino acids. CDR3 sequence reads: CASSGTSGRIYNEQFF. The CDR3 DNA reads TGTGCCAGCAGCGGGACTAGCGGGAGGATATACAATGAGCAGTTCTTC.

The J gene is TRBJ2-3, the V gene TRBV18; TRBD2 is a possible D gene (6 bases). CDR3 size: 12 residues. With 6 bases removed from V and 10 bases from J, the gap between germline ends came to 14 bases. CDR1 and CDR2 (germline): KGHSH, LQKENI. CDR3 bases: TGTGCCAGCTCCGGGGCGGGGATCGCGCAGTATTTT. It specifies CASSGAGIAQYF.

V and J are TRBV28 and TRBJ2-5; 7 bases line up with TRBD2. Trimming at V came to 8 bases and at J to 4 bases, leaving 7 bases not matched to a gene. The germline CDR1 and CDR2 sequences are MDHEN and SYDVKM. The CDR3 totals 13 residues. The CDR3 reads CASGEGRRETQYF. In nucleotides, the CDR3 is TGTGCCAGCGGGGAGGGCCGACGAGAGACCCAGTACTTC.

The V and J genes are TRBV19 and TRBJ2-7; 12 nucleotides match TRBD2. The ends lost 4 bases at V and 2 bases at J; junction bases unmatched: 15. The CDR3 is 19 amino acids. Germline lookup yields CDR1 LNHDA and CDR2 SQIVND (reference sequence). The CDR3 nucleotides are TGTGCCAGTAGTACCCAGACTAGCGGGAGTCCTCACTCTACCTACGAGCAGTACTTC. This encodes CASSTQTSGSPHSTYEQYF. The full variable domain, with the rest looked up from reference TRBV19 and TRBJ2-7, is DGGITQSPKYLFRKEGQNVTLSCEQNLNHDAMYWYRQDPGQGLRLIYYSQIVNDFQKGDIAEGYSVSREKKESFPLTVTSAQKNPTAFYLCASSTQTSGSPHSTYEQYFGPGTRLTVT.

V is TRBV7-8 and J is TRBJ2-7, with a possible D match to TRBD2 (6 bases). The V and J ends lost 5 bases and 4 bases respectively, with 9 bases between them. Per germline, CDR1 SGHVS and CDR2 FQNEAQ. CDR3 size: 12 residues. CDR3 DNA sequence: TGTGCCAGCAGCCCCGGAGGGTACGAGCAGTACTTC. Its protein is CASSPGGYEQYF. The full variable domain, completed using reference TRBV7-8 and TRBJ2-7, is GAGVSQSPRYKVAKRGQDVALRCDPISGHVSLFWYQQALGQGPEFLTYFQNEAQLDKSGLPSDRFFAERPEGSVSTLKIQRTQQEDSAVYLCASSPGGYEQYFGPGTRLTVT.

J is TRBJ2-1 and V is TRBV7-9; no clear D. The length of the CDR3 is 13 residues. Germline loops: CDR1 SEHNR, CDR2 FQNEAQ (reference sequence). V lost 3 bases and J lost 6, with 9 bases in between. The CDR3: CASSFTYPNEQFF. The DNA of the CDR3 is TGTGCCAGCAGCTTCACATACCCCAATGAGCAGTTCTTC. The full variable domain, rest sourced from reference TRBV7-9 and TRBJ2-1, is DTGVSQNPRHKITKRGQNVTFRCDPISEHNRLYWYRQTLGQGPEFLTYFQNEAQLEKSRLLSDRFSAERPKGSFSTLEIQRTEQGDSAMYLCASSFTYPNEQFFGPGTRLTVL.

J is TRBJ2-3 and V is TRBV7-8; 11 positions agree with TRBD2. Looked up from germline, CDR1 is SGHVS and CDR2 is FQNEAQ. This CDR3 spans 16 amino acids. The ends lost 5 bases at V and 6 bases at J; junction bases unmatched: 10. The CDR3 loop reads CASSLAGSGRGDTQYF. CDR3 coding DNA: TGTGCCAGCAGCCTTGCCGGTAGCGGGAGGGGTGATACGCAGTATTTT.

This chain joins TRBV10-3 and TRBJ1-4; no clear D gene. The CDR3 sequence is 14 residues long. The V and J ends lost 4 bases and 7 bases respectively, with 13 bases between them. Per germline, CDR1 ENHRY and CDR2 SYGVKD. CDR3 protein: CAISAQESSEKLFF. In DNA form, the CDR3 reads TGTGCCATCAGTGCCCAGGAATCAAGTGAAAAACTGTTTTTT.

V gene TRBV6-5 combines with J gene TRBJ2-3; D is uncertain. Between the trimmed V and J ends, which lost 6 bases and 14 bases, there was a span of 27 bases. Germline V gene lookup returns CDR1 MNHEY and CDR2 SVGAGI. The CDR3 totals 15 residues. Written as DNA, the CDR3 is TGTGCCAGCAGCTCCTGGTCCCATAGTCGAGGATACGCGTATTTT. Translated, it gives CASSSWSHSRGYAYF.